This TCR beta chain was retrieved from a study of shared clonotypes between healthy human individuals. Study context: Ranging from 18 to 49 in age, donors were two women and a few men. Three CD4 naive, three CD4 memory, two CD8 naive and one CD8 memory plate were used per donor.

Terminally differentiated effector memory CD45RA+ cells were excluded from the naive CD8 cells, which were CD45RO-negative and positively selected for CCR7. Study-wide points: Shared across four donors were roughly 4.8% of the naive CD4 clonotypes. Generation of non-shared clonotypes was less probable than generation of clonotypes shared by all four donors.

The V segment lost 5 bases and the J segment 3 bases; nucleotides outside the gene matches: 10. The CDR3 length is 15 residues. Germline V gene lookup returns CDR1 LNHNV and CDR2 YYDKDF (reference sequence). Notes on this clone: Its antigen is unidentified.

Using immunoSEQ multiplex PCR, the repertoire was profiled, and TCRdb retains in-frame clones only, with some absent. Altogether approximately 2,200,000 clones are present, about 93% being singletons, with the ten largest covering roughly 1.8%. The sequence was collected from a man between 18 and 29 years old in good health. Some clones in this sample may be carry-over from other donors' samples. Material: naive CD8+ T cells from PBMCs. The chain couples TRBV15 to TRBJ2-7; TRBD1 matches 7 bases. As DNA, the CDR3 is TGTGCCACCAGCGAGGGGGCAGGCAAGATCTACGAGCAGTACTTC. Its protein is CATSEGAGKIYEQYF.